This TCR beta chain derives from a study of shared clonotypes between healthy human individuals. Study-wide findings and caveats: The study found roughly 5% of naive CD4 clonotypes shared across four donors. Across subsets, estimated richness was generally greater for naive than for memory populations.

After removal of 4 bases from V and 5 bases from J, the junction contained 5 bases not matched to a gene. The CDR3 length is 13 residues. In germline, CDR1 is GTSNPN, CDR2 SVGIG (reference sequence). With regard to this clone: Its antigen is undetermined.

The repertoire was sequenced with immunoSEQ multiplex PCR; TCRdb's copy has only in-frame clones and lacks some. The data contain roughly 400,000 clones, around 96% of them singletons. The sample taken for sequencing was memory CD8+ T cells sorted from blood. Noted subset: CD45RO+ cells pooled with CCR7-negative TemRA cells. The rearrangement links TRBV30 to TRBJ2-7; 10 nucleotides match TRBD1. The origin of this receptor is a man aged 25-40 years in good health. In DNA form, the CDR3 reads TGTGCCTGGAACCGGGACAGGGGCCACGAGCAGTACTTC. Translated, it gives CAWNRDRGHEQYF.